What follows are 9 T cell receptor beta chains derived from one specimen sequenced in a study of T-cell memory formation after mild COVID-19 (dated by TCRdb to 2020 to 2022). The library came from 5' RACE. The sequencer listed for this sample is Illumina NovaSeq 6000. The raw public reads went through TCRdb reprocessing: fastp at Q25, MiXCR clone calling, in-frame beta chains kept. Entries that share a CDR3 protein sequence are merged under the most common genes and DNA. In all, the sample holds fewer than 350,000 distinct CDR3 sequences, and 15% to 20% of those were seen once. The ten biggest clones cover approximately 20% of the sample. The sequenced material came from PBMCs or a T cell subset sorted from them (not recorded which). Receptors were obtained from a young man who had mild COVID-19 (a few samples of this study predate the infection). The sample titles of this study are shuffled in the database, so cell type and time point are left out; the donor was told from shared clones.

This chain joins TRBV7-3 and TRBJ2-1; 10 nucleotides line up with TRBD2. The CDR3 runs to 14 residues. Germline CDR1 reads SGHTA; CDR2 reads FQGTGA. The ends lost 5 bases at V and 9 bases at J; junction bases unmatched: 7. The CDR3 loop is CASSDGTSASEQFF. CDR3 bases: TGTGCCAGCAGCGACGGGACTAGCGCAAGTGAGCAGTTCTTC.

The chain is built from TRBV20-1 and TRBJ2-1; TRBD2 matches 7 bases. The CDR3 has 15 residues. The germline V gene has CDR1 DFQATT and CDR2 SNEGSKA (reference sequence). The junction had 4 bases not matched to a gene; V was cut back by 0 bases and J by 2 bases. This CDR3 is CSARDSAGAYNEQFF. The CDR3 DNA is TGCAGTGCTAGAGATTCGGCGGGAGCCTACAATGAGCAGTTCTTC.

The chain recombines TRBV5-1 with TRBJ2-1; 8 bases match TRBD2. Germline CDR1 SGHRS, CDR2 YFSETQ. The CDR3 covers 12 residues. The V gene end was trimmed by 6 bases and the J gene end by 10 bases; junction bases not matched to a gene: 6. The CDR3: CASTDSGGEQFF. CDR3 in DNA: TGCGCCAGCACCGATTCGGGGGGGGAGCAGTTCTTC.

In its sample, this clonotype was seen many times. The J gene is TRBJ2-5, the V gene TRBV29-1, with D unclear. With 4 bases removed from V and 2 bases from J, the gap between germline ends came to 11 bases. The CDR3 extends over 13 amino acids. Germline CDR1 SQVTM, CDR2 ANQGSEA. CDR3 bases: TGCAGCGTTGTGCCAGATATACAAGAGACCCAGTACTTC. Translation gives CSVVPDIQETQYF.

J is TRBJ2-3 and V is TRBV20-1; TRBD2 might be the D (6 bases). CDR3 length equals 15 residues. Germline CDR1 is DFQATT and CDR2 is SNEGSKA (reference sequence). V was cut by 3 bases and J by 3 bases, with 16 bases left in between. The CDR3 is CSARSPSVGTDTQYF. CDR3 coding DNA: TGCAGTGCTAGGTCGCCTAGCGTAGGGACAGATACGCAGTATTTT.

This clonotype appeared a few times. The chain carries TRBV20-1 and TRBJ2-3; 7 bases are shared with TRBD1. From germline, CDR1 is DFQATT and CDR2 SNEGSKA (reference sequence). This CDR3 is 18 amino acids long. J lost 2 bases, V lost 2 bases, and 16 bases had no gene match. The CDR3 is CSARPGTAQGSVTDTQYF. For the CDR3, the DNA is TGCAGTGCTAGACCTGGGACAGCCCAGGGGTCTGTCACAGATACGCAGTATTTT.

This chain joins TRBV6-1 and TRBJ2-2; D not certain. Trimming left V 3 bases short and J 1 base short, with 6 bases between. The CDR3 has 14 residues. Germline V gives CDR1 MNHNS, CDR2 SASEGT. CDR3 region: CASSDFVNTGELFF. Written as DNA, the CDR3 is TGTGCCAGCAGTGATTTTGTGAACACCGGGGAGCTGTTTTTT.

The DNA for the CDR3 is TGTGCCAGCAGCTCGCTAGCGGGGGGGACAACAGATACGCAGTATTTT. Translation gives CASSSLAGGTTDTQYF. V usage is TRBV7-8 and J usage is TRBJ2-3; 12 bases match TRBD2. This CDR3 is built from 16 residues. Germline loops: CDR1 SGHVS, CDR2 FQNEAQ. V was pared by 4 bases and J by 3 bases, with 5 bases of the junction left unmatched.

This clonotype was observed many times. J is TRBJ2-5 and V is TRBV19; the D is unclear. Germline CDR1 and CDR2: LNHDA and SQIVND (reference sequence). V was pared by 3 bases and J by 5 bases, with 13 bases between. The CDR3 consists of 14 residues. CDR3 loop: CASSILTSPETQYF. CDR3 in DNA: TGTGCCAGTAGTATTTTGACATCGCCGGAGACCCAGTACTTC.